This paragraph reports one T cell receptor beta chain. Germline CDR1 reads PRHDT; CDR2 reads FYEKMQ (reference sequence). Trimming cost V 2 bases and J 9 bases, with 17 bases left between them. This CDR3 has 16 residues. The sample originates from a study of blood T cell repertoires in COVID-19. About the research overall: COVID-19 samples, acute and convalescent, were from the United States, Italy and Spain. The cDNA or gDNA used as material had been derived from T cells, B-cell-depleted T cells, or PBMCs.

Source study methods: Amplification from reference gene primers served as the basis for estimated nucleated cell counts. The assay was immunoSEQ multiplex PCR, and TCRdb's table has in-frame clones only and misses some. That table supplies the V and J calls and clone size; D and trimming were determined from the DNA. In the table there are over 95,000 clones, roughly 80% of which are singletons. The sequence derives from a human donor in a cohort sampled during active COVID-19. This chain uses TRBV13 with TRBJ1-6, with D possibly matching TRBD1 (5 bases). The sample comprised peripheral blood. CDR3 coding DNA: TGTGCCAGCAGCTTATTAGCGGGACTCGGGGGTTCACCCCTCCACTTT. It specifies CASSLLAGLGGSPLHF.